The clone carrying this TCR beta chain was seen only once. Authors' analysis steps: Scientists estimated how many nucleated cells there were by amplifying reference gene primers. The protocol was immunoSEQ multiplex PCR, while the TCRdb copy is restricted to in-frame clones and leaves out a portion. V, J and clone size are those of that table, while D and trimming were read from the DNA. The repertoire includes 50,000 to 65,000 clones, over 80% of them detected once, and around 7.3% sits in the top ten. This sample was included in a study of blood T cell repertoires in COVID-19. Across the study: The United States, Italy and Spain were the sources of the acute and convalescent COVID-19 samples. PBMCs, B-cell-depleted T cells, or T cells provided the cDNA or gDNA that made up the material.

CDR1 and CDR2 (germline): SGHRS, YFSETQ. This CDR3 spans 12 amino acids. Trimming shortened V by 4 bases and J by 8 bases, and 10 bases separated the two germline ends. This sequence joins TRBV5-1 and TRBJ2-1; D is perhaps TRBD1 (5 bases). The sequence was obtained from an older woman with active or convalescent COVID-19. The sequenced material came from peripheral blood. In DNA, the CDR3 is TGCGCCAGCAGCAGTCAGGGATATGAGCAGTTCTTC. As protein: CASSSQGYEQFF.